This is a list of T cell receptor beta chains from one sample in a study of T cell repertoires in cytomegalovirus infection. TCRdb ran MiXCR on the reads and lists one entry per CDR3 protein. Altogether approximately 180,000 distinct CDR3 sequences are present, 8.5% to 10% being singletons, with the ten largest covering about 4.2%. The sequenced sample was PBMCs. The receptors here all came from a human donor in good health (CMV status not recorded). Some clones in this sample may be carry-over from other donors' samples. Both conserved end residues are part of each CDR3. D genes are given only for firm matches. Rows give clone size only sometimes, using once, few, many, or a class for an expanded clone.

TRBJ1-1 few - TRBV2 CASSEGWGGEAFF TGTGCCAGCAGTGAAGGGTGGGGCGGTGAAGCTTTCTTT
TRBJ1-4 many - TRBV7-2 CASSLPGRGNEKLFF TGTGCCAGCAGCTTACCGGGTCGAGGTAATGAAAAACTGTTTTTT
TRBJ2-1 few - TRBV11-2 CASSPRNNEQFF TGTGCCAGCAGCCCCCGGAACAATGAGCAGTTCTTC
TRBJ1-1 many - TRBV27 CASSERTPAMSFF TGTGCCAGCAGTGAACGGACCCCGGCGATGTCTTTCTTT
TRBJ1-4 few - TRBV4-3 CASSQDPGGKLFF TGCGCCAGCAGCCAAGATCCGGGGGGAAAACTGTTTTTT
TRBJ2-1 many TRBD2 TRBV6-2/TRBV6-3 CASSYSGLAGGVEQFF TGTGCCAGCAGTTATTCGGGACTAGCGGGAGGAGTAGAGCAGTTCTTC
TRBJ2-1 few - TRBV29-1 CSVSNPGGRWGEQFF TGCAGCGTTTCGAATCCGGGCGGGCGTTGGGGTGAGCAGTTCTTC
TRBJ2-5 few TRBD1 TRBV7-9 CASSSTDRELFGTQYF TGTGCCAGCAGCTCCACGGACAGGGAGCTTTTTGGGACCCAGTACTTC
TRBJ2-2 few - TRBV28 CASSLRIGWTGELFF TGTGCCAGCAGTTTACGGATTGGTTGGACCGGGGAGCTGTTTTTT
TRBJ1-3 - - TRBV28 CASSLHSGGNTIYF TGTGCCAGCAGTTTACATAGTGGGGGAAACACCATATATTTT
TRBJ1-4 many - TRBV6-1 CASSLGARNEKLFF TGTGCCAGCAGTCTCGGAGCCCGGAATGAAAAACTGTTTTTT
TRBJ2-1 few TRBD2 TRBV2 CASTAGAYNEQFF TGTGCCAGCACCGCGGGAGCCTACAATGAGCAGTTCTTC
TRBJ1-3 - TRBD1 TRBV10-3 CAISPLQGTGNTIYF TGTGCCATCAGTCCCCTACAGGGGACTGGAAACACCATATATTTT
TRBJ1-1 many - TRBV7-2 CASSPNRSWNTEAFF TGTGCCAGCAGCCCAAACAGGTCTTGGAACACTGAAGCTTTCTTT
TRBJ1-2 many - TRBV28 CASSSISRDGYTF TGTGCCAGCAGTTCGATTAGCCGGGATGGCTACACCTTC
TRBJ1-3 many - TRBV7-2 CASSPSTGFSGNTIYF TGTGCCAGCAGCCCGTCTACAGGGTTCTCTGGAAACACCATATATTTT
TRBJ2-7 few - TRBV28 CASTPGRETEQYF TGTGCCAGCACCCCCGGAAGGGAGACCGAGCAGTACTTC
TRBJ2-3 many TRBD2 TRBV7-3 CASSFSGGTDTQYF TGTGCCAGCAGCTTTAGCGGGGGCACAGATACGCAGTATTTT
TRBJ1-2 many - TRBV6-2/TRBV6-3 CASSYSSVNYGYTF TGTGCCAGCAGTTACTCGTCAGTAAACTATGGCTACACCTTC
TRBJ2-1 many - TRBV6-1 CASSERGGRGHNEQFF TGTGCCAGCAGTGAGAGGGGGGGCAGGGGTCACAATGAGCAGTTCTTC
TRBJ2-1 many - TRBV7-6 CASSSGRGNEQFF TGTGCCAGCAGCTCCGGCCGGGGGAATGAGCAGTTCTTC
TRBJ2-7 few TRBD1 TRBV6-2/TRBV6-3 CASSLDRDRVSYEQYF TGTGCCAGCAGTTTAGATCGGGACAGGGTAAGCTACGAGCAGTACTTC
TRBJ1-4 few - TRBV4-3 CASSQGGPGHAATNEKLFF TGCGCCAGCAGCCAAGGAGGTCCGGGACATGCTGCAACTAATGAAAAACTGTTTTTT
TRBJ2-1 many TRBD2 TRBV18 CASSPTQKTGTSVLDEQFF TGTGCCAGCTCACCAACCCAAAAGACCGGGACTAGCGTCTTGGATGAGCAGTTCTTC
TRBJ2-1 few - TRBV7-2 CASSPRFFEQFF TGTGCCAGCAGCCCTCGGTTCTTTGAGCAGTTCTTC
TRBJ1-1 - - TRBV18 CASSPQDRMNTEAFF TGTGCCAGCTCACCACAAGACAGGATGAACACTGAAGCTTTCTTT
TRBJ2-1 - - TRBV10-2 CASSPTRKGDEQFF TGCGCCAGCAGCCCGACTAGGAAGGGCGATGAGCAGTTCTTC